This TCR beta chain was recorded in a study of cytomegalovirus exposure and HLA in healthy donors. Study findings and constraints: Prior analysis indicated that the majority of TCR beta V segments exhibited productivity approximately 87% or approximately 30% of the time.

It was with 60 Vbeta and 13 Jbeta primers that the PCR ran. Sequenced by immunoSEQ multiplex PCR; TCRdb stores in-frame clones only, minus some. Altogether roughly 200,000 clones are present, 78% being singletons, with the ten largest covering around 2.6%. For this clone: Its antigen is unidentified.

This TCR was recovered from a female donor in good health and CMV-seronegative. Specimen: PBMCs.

The CDR3 coding sequence is TGTGCCAGCAGTCCTTCTTCCGGGATCCTATTCACAGATACGCAGTATTTT. Encoded protein: CASSPSSGILFTDTQYF. The chain couples TRBV27 to TRBJ2-3; possible D gene TRBD2, 5 bases. This CDR3 is built from 17 residues. Germline values: CDR1 MNHEY, CDR2 SMNVEV (reference sequence). Trimming removed 5 bases from V and 2 bases from J, with 20 bases in between.